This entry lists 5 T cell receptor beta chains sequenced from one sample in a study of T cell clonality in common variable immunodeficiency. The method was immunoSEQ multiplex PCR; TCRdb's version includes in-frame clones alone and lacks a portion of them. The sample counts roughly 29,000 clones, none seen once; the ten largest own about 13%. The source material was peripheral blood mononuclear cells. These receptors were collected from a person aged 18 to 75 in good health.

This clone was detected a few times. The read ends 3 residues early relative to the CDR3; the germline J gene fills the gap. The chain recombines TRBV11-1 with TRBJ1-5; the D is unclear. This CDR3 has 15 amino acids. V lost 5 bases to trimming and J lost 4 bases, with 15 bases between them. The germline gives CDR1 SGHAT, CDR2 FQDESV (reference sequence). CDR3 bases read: TGTGCCAGCAGCGTCTCGGGCGGGCTTAATCAGCCC. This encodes CASSVSGGLNQP. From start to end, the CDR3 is CASSVSGGLNQPQHF.

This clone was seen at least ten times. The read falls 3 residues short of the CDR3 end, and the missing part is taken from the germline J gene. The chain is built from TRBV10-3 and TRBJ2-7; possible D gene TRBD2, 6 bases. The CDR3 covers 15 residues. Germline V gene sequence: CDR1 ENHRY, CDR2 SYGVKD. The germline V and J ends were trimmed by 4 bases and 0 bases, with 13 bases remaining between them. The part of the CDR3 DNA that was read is TGTGCCATCAGTGGCGGGGCAGAAACCTCCTACGAG. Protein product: CAISGGAETSYE. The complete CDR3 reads CAISGGAETSYEQYF.

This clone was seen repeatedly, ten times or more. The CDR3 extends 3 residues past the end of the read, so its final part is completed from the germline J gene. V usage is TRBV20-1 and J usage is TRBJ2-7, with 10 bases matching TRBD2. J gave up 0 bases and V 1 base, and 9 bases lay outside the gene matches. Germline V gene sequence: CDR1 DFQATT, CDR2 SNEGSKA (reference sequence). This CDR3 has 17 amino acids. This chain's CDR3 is CSARGLQAGGSSYEQYF. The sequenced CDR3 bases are TGCAGTGCTAGAGGATTACAAGCGGGGGGGAGCTCCTACGAG.

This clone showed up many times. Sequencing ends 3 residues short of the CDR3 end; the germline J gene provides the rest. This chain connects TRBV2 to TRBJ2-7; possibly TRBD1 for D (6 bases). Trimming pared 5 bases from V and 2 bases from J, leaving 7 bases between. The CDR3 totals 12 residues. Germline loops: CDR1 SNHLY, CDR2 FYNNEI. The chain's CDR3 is CASSQGTYEQYF. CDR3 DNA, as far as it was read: TGTGCCAGCAGTCAGGGGACCTACGAG.

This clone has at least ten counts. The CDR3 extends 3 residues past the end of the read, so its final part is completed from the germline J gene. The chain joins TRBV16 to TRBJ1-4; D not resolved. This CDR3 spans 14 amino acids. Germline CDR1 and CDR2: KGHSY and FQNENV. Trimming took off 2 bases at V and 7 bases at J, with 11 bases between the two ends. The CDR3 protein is CASSQLRGSEKLFF. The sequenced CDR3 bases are TGTGCCAGCAGCCAACTGCGGGGAAGTGAAAAA.